The 3 T cell receptor beta chains below were found in one sample sequenced in a study of cytomegalovirus exposure and HLA in healthy donors. Libraries were prepared by immunoSEQ multiplex PCR; TCRdb keeps only in-frame clonotypes and omits some of them. The table has 130,000 or so clones, under 90% seen once. The sample consisted of PBMCs. The receptors derive from a man aged 25 to 45 in good health and CMV-seronegative.

J is TRBJ2-1 and V is TRBV4-1; 7 bases match TRBD1. V lost 5 bases to trimming and J lost 6 bases; unmatched junction nucleotides: 4. This CDR3 spans 13 amino acids. Germline V gene data show CDR1 as MGHRA and CDR2 as YSYEKL. CDR3 sequence (DNA): TGCGCCAGCAGCAGTCACAGGGGCAATGAGCAGTTCTTC. The encoded protein is CASSSHRGNEQFF.

The V call is TRBV13, the J call TRBJ2-5, with D perhaps TRBD2 (5 bases). This CDR3 comprises 15 residues. V was shortened by 5 bases and J by 1 base, with 14 bases between the two germline ends. Germline CDR1 is PRHDT and CDR2 is FYEKMQ (reference sequence). CDR3 DNA: TGTGCCAGCAGCCCCCGGGAAAGGCCCCAAGAGACCCAGTACTTC. As protein: CASSPRERPQETQYF.

The chain is built from TRBV7-2 and TRBJ1-3; no clear D. V lost 5 bases and J lost 2, with 13 bases in between. Germline V CDR1 and CDR2: SGHTA, FQGNSA. The CDR3 has 15 residues. The CDR3 region is CASSPSPGTGNTIYF. CDR3 nucleotides: TGTGCCAGCAGCCCCTCCCCGGGGACTGGAAACACCATATATTTT.